The 22 T cell receptor beta chains reported below all come from one sample, sequenced in a study of blood T cell repertoires in COVID-19. Sequenced by immunoSEQ multiplex PCR; TCRdb stores in-frame clones only, minus some. The sample records about 250,000 clones, 86% being singletons. Sequencing used PBMCs or T cells enriched from blood (not recorded which). These receptors were obtained from a man in his forties or fifties who had recovered from COVID-19.

This rearrangement joins TRBV3-1 (or the pseudogene TRBV3-2) to TRBJ2-1; no clear D. CDR3 size: 14 residues. The germline V gene has CDR1 LGHDT and CDR2 YNNKEL (reference sequence). The V gene lost 0 bases and the J gene lost 6 bases, with 9 bases spanning the gap. The CDR3 bases are TGTGCCAGCAGCCAAGAGAACGGAGTCAATGAGCAGTTCTTC. Translated: CASSQENGVNEQFF.

The genes are TRBV25-1 and TRBJ2-3; a possible D gene is TRBD2 (6 bases). V was cut by 2 bases and J by 2 bases, with 11 bases left in between. CDR1 and CDR2 from the germline V gene are MGHDK and SYGVNS. The CDR3 is 15 amino acids. In DNA form, the CDR3 reads TGTGCCAGCAGTGAACAGCGGGCGAACACAGATACGCAGTATTTT. Translated, it gives CASSEQRANTDTQYF.

The chain couples TRBV2 to TRBJ2-5; 7 bases agree with TRBD1. J gave up 4 bases and V 4 bases, and 3 bases lay outside the gene matches. The CDR3 extends over 13 amino acids. CDR1 and CDR2 from the germline V gene are SNHLY and FYNNEI. The CDR3 sequence is CASSARQGETQYF. CDR3 in DNA: TGTGCCAGCAGTGCCCGACAGGGAGAGACCCAGTACTTC.

The chain employs TRBV21-1 and TRBJ1-3; the table assigns TRBD1, which was not confirmed against the DNA. TRBV21-1 is tagged as a pseudogene. There are 16 residues in the CDR3. In DNA, the CDR3 is TGTGCCAGCAGCAGAGAAGAGACAGGGTGCGGAAACACCATATATTTT. Residues: CASSREETGCGNTIYF.

This clone was seen just once. The chain employs TRBV15 and TRBJ2-3; 10 nucleotides match TRBD1. With 1 base clipped from V and 4 bases from J, the junction kept 5 bases outside the gene matches. Per the germline V gene, CDR1 is LNHNV and CDR2 is YYDKDF (reference sequence). The CDR3 sequence is 16 residues long. DNA for the CDR3: TGTGCCACCAGCAGAGTCCCCGGACAGGGGGCAGATACGCAGTATTTT. Translated: CATSRVPGQGADTQYF.

The chain employs TRBV28 and TRBJ1-2; D gene ambiguous. The CDR3 runs 13 residues. Per germline, CDR1 MDHEN and CDR2 SYDVKM. V was cut by 3 bases and J by 3 bases, with 8 bases left in between. CDR3 amino acids: CASSFVDHYGYTF. Here the CDR3 DNA reads TGTGCCAGCAGTTTTGTAGATCACTATGGCTACACCTTC.

The DNA of the CDR3 is TGTGCTAGTGGTCGATCAGGACTAAATGAAAAACTGTTTTTT. This sequence encodes CASGRSGLNEKLFF. The chain couples TRBV12-5 to TRBJ1-4; D is unresolved. The CDR3 is 14 amino acids. CDR1 and CDR2 (germline): LGHNT, FRNRAP. Trimming took 5 bases from V and 5 from J, leaving 12 bases between them.

The rearrangement joins TRBV19 to TRBJ1-2, with 7 bases lining up with TRBD1. Per the germline V gene, CDR1 is LNHDA and CDR2 is SQIVND (reference sequence). This CDR3 spans 14 amino acids. Unmatched junction bases numbered 5, after V lost 5 bases and J lost 2 bases. This chain's CDR3 is CASSPTGENYGYTF. DNA of the CDR3: TGTGCCAGTAGTCCAACAGGGGAGAACTATGGCTACACCTTC.

This rearrangement joins TRBV7-9 to TRBJ2-3; no clear D. The CDR3 totals 16 residues. V shed 3 bases and J shed 4 bases, with 17 bases lying between them. Germline V gene lookup returns CDR1 SEHNR and CDR2 FQNEAQ (reference sequence). The CDR3: CASSFIEAHRADTQYF. DNA for the CDR3: TGTGCCAGCAGCTTTATAGAAGCCCATCGTGCAGATACGCAGTATTTT.

The chain couples TRBV12-3 or TRBV12-4 to TRBJ2-1; D is perhaps TRBD2 (6 bases). The CDR3 loop spans 12 amino acids. V was cut by 6 bases and J by 7 bases, with 10 bases left in between. The DNA of the CDR3 is TGTGCCAGCAGGGACTACTTTAATGAGCAGTTCTTC. This gives the protein CASRDYFNEQFF.

The chain carries TRBV11-2 and TRBJ2-2, with D maybe TRBD2 (7 bases). Germline CDR1 is SGHAT and CDR2 is FQNNGV. The CDR3 sequence is 15 residues long. V was pared by 5 bases and J by 3 bases, with 13 bases between. The CDR3 DNA reads as TGTGCCAGCAGCCGACGGGGGGCCTACACCGGGGAGCTGTTTTTT. Residues: CASSRRGAYTGELFF. Looking up the rest from reference TRBV11-2 and TRBJ2-2 gives the full variable domain: EAGVAQSPRYKIIEKRQSVAFWCNPISGHATLYWYQQILGQGPKLLIQFQNNGVVDDSQLPKDRFSAERLKGVDSTLKIQPAKLEDSAVYLCASSRRGAYTGELFFGEGSRLTVL.

The chain has TRBV19 and TRBJ1-1, with unresolved D. Trimming stripped 4 bases from V and 3 bases from J, with 9 bases between. This CDR3 is built from 13 residues. Germline CDR1 LNHDA, CDR2 SQIVND (reference sequence). For the CDR3, the DNA is TGTGCCAGTAGTACGCAGCGGGACACTGAAGCTTTCTTT. Protein: CASSTQRDTEAFF.

This rearrangement joins TRBV3-1 (or the pseudogene TRBV3-2) to TRBJ2-2; D is undetermined. Germline CDR1 reads LGHDT; CDR2 reads YNNKEL (reference sequence). The CDR3 is 14 amino acids. Trimming took off 4 bases at V and 3 bases at J, with 9 bases between the two ends. The CDR3 sequence is CASSPDGYTGELFF. The CDR3 region has the DNA TGTGCCAGCAGCCCCGACGGGTACACCGGGGAGCTGTTTTTT.

The chain couples TRBV11-2 to TRBJ2-7; D not resolved. Germline assignment: CDR1 SGHAT and CDR2 FQNNGV. This CDR3 contains 15 residues. Trimming removed 0 bases at V and 0 bases at J, with 9 bases between. Here the CDR3 DNA reads TGTGCCAGCAGCTTAGATCGCCCGAGCTCCTACGAGCAGTACTTC. Encoded protein: CASSLDRPSSYEQYF.

V usage is TRBV27 and J usage is TRBJ2-2; TRBD1 might be the D (6 bases). The CDR3 totals 14 residues. Germline V lookup: CDR1 MNHEY, CDR2 SMNVEV (reference sequence). Trimming took off 9 bases at V and 3 bases at J, with 14 bases between the two ends. CDR3 sequence: CARGAWDHTGELFF. CDR3 nucleotides: TGTGCCAGGGGGGCGTGGGACCACACCGGGGAGCTGTTTTTT.

This clone was seen once. The chain recombines TRBV6-5 with TRBJ2-2, with TRBD2 matching 7 bases. Germline-derived CDR1 and CDR2 are MNHEY and SVGAGI. CDR3 length equals 15 residues. The V and J ends lost 10 bases and 3 bases, in that order; junction bases with no gene match: 11. CDR3 protein: CATTWGGGDTGELFF. DNA for the CDR3: TGTGCCACCACCTGGGGGGGAGGCGACACCGGGGAGCTGTTTTTT.

This sequence joins TRBV4-2 and TRBJ2-2, with no clear D. CDR1 is LGHNA and CDR2 is YNFKEQ in the germline V gene. The CDR3 runs 16 residues. Between the trimmed V and J ends, which lost 0 bases and 4 bases, there was a span of 12 bases. DNA for the CDR3: TGTGCCAGCAGCCAAGATCTAGGAGTGAGCACCGGGGAGCTGTTTTTT. Its protein product is CASSQDLGVSTGELFF.

The V call is TRBV19, the J call TRBJ2-2; maybe TRBD2 (6 bases). Trimming took off 8 bases at V and 4 bases at J, with 17 bases between the two ends. The CDR3 loop spans 15 amino acids. Per the germline V gene, CDR1 is LNHDA and CDR2 is SQIVND (reference sequence). The CDR3 spells CASRRPGVGTGELFF. CDR3 nucleotides: TGTGCCAGTCGGAGGCCGGGGGTGGGCACCGGGGAGCTGTTTTTT.

The V and J genes are TRBV4-1 and TRBJ2-3; 13 bases align to TRBD2. Germline V gene sequence: CDR1 MGHRA, CDR2 YSYEKL. V trimming: 4 bases; J trimming: 2 bases; junction bases outside the gene matches: 3. The length of the CDR3 is 16 residues. The DNA for the CDR3 is TGCGCCAGCAGCCGAGGACTAGCGGGGGACACAGATACGCAGTATTTT. Amino acid sequence: CASSRGLAGDTDTQYF.

This clone was counted only a few times. The chain employs TRBV2 and TRBJ1-2; D is possibly TRBD1 (5 bases). Trimming took off 8 bases at V and 2 bases at J, with 12 bases between the two ends. The CDR3 loop spans 13 amino acids. Per germline, CDR1 SNHLY and CDR2 FYNNEI. CDR3 coding DNA: TGTGCCAGCCGTGGGCAGGGAAACTATGGCTACACCTTC. The encoded protein is CASRGQGNYGYTF.

The chain employs TRBV7-2 and TRBJ2-4, with 7 bases that match TRBD2. Germline loops: CDR1 SGHTA, CDR2 FQGNSA. There are 14 residues in the CDR3. J lost 8 bases, V lost 4 bases, and 8 bases had no gene match. CDR3 in DNA: TGTGCCAGCAGCTCCGGGACTGGGGGGGACATTCAGTACTTC. Encoded protein: CASSSGTGGDIQYF.

The chain couples TRBV10-3 to TRBJ1-4; 7 bases are shared with TRBD1. From germline, CDR1 is ENHRY and CDR2 SYGVKD. The CDR3 is 16 amino acids. V was clipped by 3 bases and J by 2 bases; unmatched bases: 6. CDR3 sequence (DNA): TGTGCCATCAGTGATTGGGCAGGGGGGACTAATGAAAAACTGTTTTTT. Its translation: CAISDWAGGTNEKLFF.